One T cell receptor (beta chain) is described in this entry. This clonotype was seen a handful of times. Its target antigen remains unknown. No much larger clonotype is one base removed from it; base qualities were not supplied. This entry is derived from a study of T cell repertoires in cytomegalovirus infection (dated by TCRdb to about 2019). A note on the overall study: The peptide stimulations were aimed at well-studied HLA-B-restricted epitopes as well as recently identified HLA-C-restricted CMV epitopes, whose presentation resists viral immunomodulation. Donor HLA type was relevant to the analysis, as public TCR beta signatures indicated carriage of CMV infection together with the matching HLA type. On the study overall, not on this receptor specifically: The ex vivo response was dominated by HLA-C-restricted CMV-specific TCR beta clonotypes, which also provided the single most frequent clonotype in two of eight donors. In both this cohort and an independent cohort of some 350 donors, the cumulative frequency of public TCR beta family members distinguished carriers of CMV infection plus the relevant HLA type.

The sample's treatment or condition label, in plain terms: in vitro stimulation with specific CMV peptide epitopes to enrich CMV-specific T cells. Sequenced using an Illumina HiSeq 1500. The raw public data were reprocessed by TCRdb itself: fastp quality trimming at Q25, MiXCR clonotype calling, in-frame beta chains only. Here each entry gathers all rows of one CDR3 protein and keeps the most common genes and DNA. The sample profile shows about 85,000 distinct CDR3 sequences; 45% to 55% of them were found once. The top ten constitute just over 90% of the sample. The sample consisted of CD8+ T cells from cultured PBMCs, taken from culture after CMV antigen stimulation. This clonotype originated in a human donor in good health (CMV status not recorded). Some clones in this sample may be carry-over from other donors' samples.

The CDR3 is CASSQVSFGEGDQETQYF. The DNA is as follows: TGTGCCAGCAGCCAAGTCAGCTTTGGGGAAGGGGACCAAGAGACCCAGTACTTC. This chain joins TRBV11-2 to TRBJ2-5; a tentative D match to TRBD1 spans 5 bases. The CDR3 spans 18 residues, from the cysteine through the phenylalanine. Only the CDR3 DNA stays, 54 bases, in frame from base 1. The trim is 5 bases for V and 0 bases for J, with a gap of 22 bases between the germline ends. CDR1 SGHAT and CDR2 FQNNGV were looked up in the germline V gene.